What follows is one TCR beta chain and its context. What it binds is unknown. PCR primers comprised 60 Vbeta and 13 Jbeta primers. Profiled with immunoSEQ multiplex PCR; TCRdb holds only in-frame clones, not every one. Of 150,000 to 200,000 clones listed, about 80% are singletons. The data stem from a study of cytomegalovirus exposure and HLA in healthy donors. At the level of the study: A previous analysis identified approximately 110 million unique TCR beta sequences derived from roughly 180 million T cells. Clustering assigned 81% of the approximately 400 genotyped donors to the Caucasian-associated ancestry cluster.

Study-wide results and caveats: A prior analysis recorded that most TCR beta V segments were productive about 90% or about 30% of the time. Sequence variants that were highly shared formed a cluster that was likely a sequencing artifact.

This clonotype was sampled from a woman between 35 and 50 years old in good health and CMV-seronegative. Sequencing was done on a sample of PBMCs.

CDR3 nucleotides: TGTGCCAGCAGCTTGGCCTGGGGCGGGGCGCTGGACGAGCAGTACTTC. Its protein is CASSLAWGGALDEQYF. The V call is TRBV5-5, the J call TRBJ2-7, with a tentative D call TRBD2 (6 bases). This CDR3 contains 16 residues. The germline CDR1 and CDR2 sequences are SGHKS and YYEKEE (reference sequence). Trimming removed 0 bases at V and 5 bases at J, with 18 bases between.